These 6 T cell receptor beta chains originate from one sample sequenced in a study of shared clonotypes between healthy human individuals. Profiling relied on immunoSEQ multiplex PCR, and the TCRdb table lists in-frame clones only, not all of them. The data contain 2 million to 2.5 million clones, approximately 96% of them singletons. Sequencing input: naive CD4+ T cells sorted from blood. Subset specified: CD45RA+ positively selected. The receptors originated from a man between 18 and 35 years old in good health.

This clone was found once. This rearrangement joins TRBV11-2 to TRBJ1-6, with TRBD1 as a possible D gene (5 bases). This CDR3 region has 17 residues. Trimming took off 5 bases at V and 1 base at J, with 15 bases between the two ends. Germline V gene data show CDR1 as SGHAT and CDR2 as FQNNGV. CDR3 in amino acids: CASSPGRRFSYNSPLHF. CDR3 nucleotide sequence: TGTGCCAGCAGCCCGGGACGGCGTTTTTCCTATAATTCACCCCTCCACTTT.

V usage is TRBV30 and J usage is TRBJ1-2; D gene uncertain. V gave up 3 bases and J gave up 6 bases, with 5 bases separating them. The CDR3 contains 10 residues. The germline gives CDR1 GTSNPN, CDR2 SVGIG (reference sequence). The CDR3 DNA sequence: TGTGCCTGGAGCCAGGATGGCTACACCTTC. Protein sequence: CAWSQDGYTF.

The V and J genes are TRBV19 and TRBJ2-7; 7 bases agree with TRBD1. CDR1 and CDR2 from the germline V gene are LNHDA and SQIVND (reference sequence). Trimming at V came to 6 bases and at J to 2 bases, leaving 10 bases not matched to a gene. CDR3 size: 15 residues. This CDR3 reads CASSPSGTVTYEQYF. The CDR3 nucleotides read TGTGCCAGTAGCCCGTCCGGGACAGTAACCTACGAGCAGTACTTC.

The rearrangement joins TRBV6-1 to TRBJ1-4; TRBD1 aligns across 7 bases. V dropped 2 bases and J dropped 5; count of bases not matched to a gene: 11. CDR1 is MNHNS, CDR2 SASEGT, per germline. This CDR3 comprises 17 residues. CDR3 in DNA: TGTGCCAGCAGTGAATCCCCGACAGGGAGTGCCAATGAAAAACTGTTTTTT. It yields the protein CASSESPTGSANEKLFF.

The J gene is TRBJ2-7, the V gene TRBV5-4; TRBD2 aligns across 8 bases. Germline-derived CDR1 and CDR2 are SGHNT and YYREEE (reference sequence). The J segment lost 3 bases and the V segment lost 4 bases, leaving 12 bases of the junction unmatched. This CDR3 has 16 residues. The CDR3 nucleotides read TGTGCCAGCAGCCGGAACGGGGCTAGCGGGTTCTACGAGCAGTACTTC. Encoded protein: CASSRNGASGFYEQYF.

About this clone: The same CDR3 arises from other DNA sequences in this sample as well. V is TRBV2 and J is TRBJ2-7; D call uncertain. Germline CDR1 and CDR2: SNHLY and FYNNEI. There are 11 residues in the CDR3. Trimming shortened V by 4 bases and J by 4 bases, and 5 bases separated the two germline ends. CDR3 sequence reads: CASSGAYEQYF. CDR3 in DNA: TGTGCCAGCAGTGGCGCTTACGAGCAGTACTTC.